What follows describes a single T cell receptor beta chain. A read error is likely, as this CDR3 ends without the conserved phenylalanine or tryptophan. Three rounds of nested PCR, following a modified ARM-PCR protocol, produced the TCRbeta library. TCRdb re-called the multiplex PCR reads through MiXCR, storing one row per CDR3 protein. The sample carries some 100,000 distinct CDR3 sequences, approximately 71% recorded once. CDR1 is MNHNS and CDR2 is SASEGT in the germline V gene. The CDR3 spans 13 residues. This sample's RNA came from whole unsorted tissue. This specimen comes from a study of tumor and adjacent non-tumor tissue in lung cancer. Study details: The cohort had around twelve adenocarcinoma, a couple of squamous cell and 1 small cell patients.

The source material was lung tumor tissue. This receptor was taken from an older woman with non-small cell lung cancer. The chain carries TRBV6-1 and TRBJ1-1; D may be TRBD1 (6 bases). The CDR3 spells CTSSKYSGAEAFL. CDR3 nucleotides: TGTACCAGCAGTAAATATTCGGGGGCAGAAGCTTTCCTT.